The rows below give T cell receptor beta chains drawn from one sample of a study of shared clonotypes between healthy human individuals. Profiled with immunoSEQ multiplex PCR; TCRdb holds only in-frame clones, not every one. Among 2 million or so clones listed, 90% to 95% were seen once. The sequencing sample was made of naive CD4+ T cells sorted from blood. The receptors here all came from a man in his late teens or twenties in good health. CDR3s include the opening cysteine and the closing phenylalanine or tryptophan. The D gene is left open where the match is weak. Not every row has a clone size; where given, it reads once, few, many or a size class.

TRBJ1-4 | TRBD1 | . | TRBV4-1 | CASSHGGTGVNEKLFF | TGCGCCAGCAGCCATGGAGGGACAGGGGTTAATGAAAAACTGTTTTTT
TRBJ2-1 | TRBD2 | . | TRBV11-2 | CASSLIAGGLNEQFF | TGTGCCAGCAGCTTAATCGCGGGGGGGCTGAATGAGCAGTTCTTC
TRBJ1-5 | . | once | TRBV27 | CASSKRQQYWPQHF | TGTGCCAGCAGTAAGAGACAGCAATACTGGCCCCAGCATTTT
TRBJ2-3 | . | . | TRBV9 | CARVFSTDTQYF | TGTGCCCGGGTGTTTAGCACAGATACGCAGTATTTT
TRBJ1-5 | . | . | TRBV10-3 | CAISESGWPQHF | TGTGCCATCAGTGAGTCGGGATGGCCCCAGCATTTT
TRBJ2-1 | TRBD2 | . | TRBV2 | CASILAGGPSYNEQFF | TGTGCCAGCATTCTAGCGGGAGGACCCTCCTACAATGAGCAGTTCTTC
TRBJ1-5 | TRBD1 | once | TRBV19 | CASSALKGGGQPQHF | TGTGCCAGTAGTGCCTTGAAAGGGGGCGGTCAGCCCCAGCATTTT
TRBJ1-5 | . | . | TRBV19 | CASSIYGAGSNQPQHF | TGTGCCAGTAGTATCTACGGGGCAGGCAGCAATCAGCCCCAGCATTTT
TRBJ2-5 | . | . | TRBV18 | CASSPPRDLGGQETQYF | TGTGCCAGCTCACCACCTCGGGATTTAGGGGGCCAAGAGACCCAGTACTTC
TRBJ1-6 | TRBD1 | . | TRBV7-6 | CASSLWDSVNSPLHF | TGTGCCAGCAGCTTATGGGACAGCGTTAATTCACCCCTCCACTTT
TRBJ1-4 | . | . | TRBV2 | CALQSGFGGEKLFF | TGTGCCTTACAGTCGGGGTTCGGAGGTGAAAAACTGTTTTTT
TRBJ2-7 | TRBD2 | . | TRBV7-8 | CASSPRDYASYEQYF | TGTGCCAGCAGCCCGAGGGACTACGCCTCCTACGAGCAGTACTTC
TRBJ2-3 | TRBD1 | . | TRBV30 | CAWSVQGAWGTDTQYF | TGTGCCTGGAGTGTACAGGGGGCTTGGGGCACAGATACGCAGTATTTT
TRBJ2-7 | TRBD1 | . | TRBV6-1 | CASSGQGAAYEQYF | TGTGCCAGCAGTGGACAGGGGGCTGCTTACGAGCAGTACTTC
TRBJ2-7 | . | . | TRBV7-2 | CASSSGEIGEQYF | TGTGCCAGCAGCTCCGGAGAGATTGGCGAGCAGTACTTC
TRBJ1-4 | TRBD1 | . | TRBV6-6 | CASSYAGTGGDEKLFF | TGTGCCAGCAGTTACGCCGGGACAGGGGGCGATGAAAAACTGTTTTTT
TRBJ1-4 | . | . | TRBV18 | CASSLLGATNEKLFF | TGTGCCAGCTCACTCTTGGGGGCAACTAATGAAAAACTGTTTTTT
TRBJ2-1 | . | . | TRBV11-2 | CASSGASTYNEQFF | TGTGCCAGCAGCGGGGCCTCAACCTACAATGAGCAGTTCTTC
TRBJ1-6 | . | . | TRBV19 | CASSTPNSPLHF | TGTGCCAGTAGTACCCCTAATTCACCCCTCCACTTT
TRBJ2-3 | TRBD1 | . | TRBV9 | CASSLRTGGTDTQYF | TGTGCCAGCAGCCTTCGGACAGGCGGCACAGATACGCAGTATTTT
TRBJ2-7 | TRBD2 | . | TRBV13 | CASSPGGGRSYEQYF | TGTGCCAGCAGCCCGGGGGGCGGGAGGTCCTACGAGCAGTACTTC
TRBJ1-4 | . | . | TRBV5-1 | CASSLQGNEKLFF | TGCGCCAGCAGCTTGCAGGGAAATGAAAAACTGTTTTTT
TRBJ2-7 | . | . | TRBV7-9 | CASSLDSSSYEQYF | TGTGCCAGCAGCTTGGACAGCAGCTCCTACGAGCAGTACTTC
TRBJ2-7 | . | once | TRBV4-3 | CASSQGWETGYEQYF | TGCGCCAGCAGCCAAGGATGGGAAACGGGGTACGAGCAGTACTTC
TRBJ1-6 | . | . | TRBV28 | CASSSPGRTNSPLHF | TGTGCCAGCAGTTCCCCGGGCCGGACGAATTCACCCCTCCACTTT
TRBJ2-2 | . | once | TRBV11-2 | CASSLAPSGTGELFF | TGTGCCAGCAGCTTAGCTCCATCCGGGACCGGGGAGCTGTTTTTT
TRBJ2-5 | . | . | TRBV27 | CASRSPRLRGGPETQYF | TGTGCCAGCCGATCCCCTAGGTTGAGAGGGGGGCCGGAGACCCAGTACTTC
TRBJ1-6 | . | . | TRBV7-2 | CASSLERDYNSPLHF | TGTGCCAGCAGCTTAGAAAGAGATTATAATTCACCCCTCCACTTT
TRBJ2-7 | TRBD1 | . | TRBV30 | CAWSGQGFNEQYF | TGTGCCTGGAGTGGACAGGGCTTCAACGAGCAGTACTTC
TRBJ1-5 | . | . | TRBV29-1 | CSASAGNQPQHF | TGCAGCGCCAGCGCTGGAAATCAGCCCCAGCATTTT
TRBJ2-3 | . | . | TRBV29-1 | CSVDEGNTDTQYF | TGCAGCGTTGATGAGGGCAACACAGATACGCAGTATTTT
TRBJ2-7 | TRBD2 | . | TRBV4-1 | CASSQDPPSGRSYEQYF | TGCGCCAGCAGCCAAGACCCCCCTAGCGGGAGGTCCTACGAGCAGTACTTC
TRBJ1-6 | . | few | TRBV19 | CASSLQGNSYNSPLHF | TGTGCCAGTAGTCTACAGGGAAACTCCTATAATTCACCCCTCCACTTT
TRBJ1-3 | . | . | TRBV6-5 | CASLSRQAGRNTIYF | TGTGCCAGCTTGTCGCGACAGGCGGGAAGAAACACCATATATTTT
TRBJ2-5 | TRBD1 | . | TRBV27 | CASSSFRGLGLQETQYF | TGTGCCAGCAGTTCTTTCAGGGGGCTGGGGCTCCAAGAGACCCAGTACTTC
TRBJ2-3 | TRBD2 | . | TRBV7-8 | CASSLAVVGSGITDTQYF | TGTGCCAGCAGCTTAGCGGTGGTTGGTAGCGGGATCACAGATACGCAGTATTTT
TRBJ2-7 | TRBD2 | . | TRBV6-5 | CASSPASGSSYEQYF | TGTGCCAGCAGCCCCGCTAGCGGGTCCTCCTACGAGCAGTACTTC
TRBJ2-2 | . | . | TRBV2 | CASSEVNANTGELFF | TGTGCCAGCAGTGAGGTCAACGCGAACACCGGGGAGCTGTTTTTT
TRBJ2-7 | TRBD2 | . | TRBV5-5 | CASSLGTSGSYEQYF | TGTGCCAGCAGCTTGGGGACTAGCGGCTCCTACGAGCAGTACTTC
TRBJ1-6 | . | . | TRBV28 | CASRGSLPPLHF | TGTGCCAGCAGGGGAAGTCTACCACCCCTCCACTTT
TRBJ2-7 | TRBD1 | . | TRBV5-1 | CASSPGQATYEQYF | TGCGCCAGCAGCCCGGGACAGGCTACATACGAGCAGTACTTC
TRBJ2-7 | TRBD2 | . | TRBV11-2 | CASSLEGGGPYEQYF | TGTGCCAGCAGCTTAGAAGGCGGGGGTCCCTACGAGCAGTACTTC
TRBJ2-5 | TRBD1 | . | TRBV5-1 | CASSLVSGQGATQYF | TGCGCCAGCAGCTTGGTGTCGGGACAGGGGGCGACCCAGTACTTC
TRBJ1-6 | . | . | TRBV7-9 | CASSPKASNSPLHF | TGTGCCAGCAGCCCCAAGGCTAGTAATTCACCCCTCCACTTT
TRBJ1-4 | TRBD1 | . | TRBV6-6 | CASSTGATNEKLFF | TGTGCCAGCAGTACAGGGGCAACTAATGAAAAACTGTTTTTT
TRBJ1-2 | . | . | TRBV29-1 | CSVGQGVNYGYTF | TGCAGCGTTGGCCAGGGAGTTAACTATGGCTACACCTTC
TRBJ2-2 | . | . | TRBV6-6 | CASSYPAGELFF | TGTGCCAGCAGTTACCCGGCCGGGGAGCTGTTTTTT
TRBJ2-7 | . | . | TRBV28 | CASSFIDSGEQYF | TGTGCCAGCAGTTTTATTGATTCCGGGGAGCAGTACTTC
TRBJ2-7 | TRBD2 | . | TRBV9 | CASSVAPGLAGEYEQYF | TGTGCCAGCAGCGTAGCACCGGGACTAGCGGGGGAGTACGAGCAGTACTTC
TRBJ2-5 | . | once | TRBV5-1 | CASSFNLDGETQYF | TGCGCCAGCAGCTTTAACCTGGACGGGGAGACCCAGTACTTC
TRBJ1-3 | . | . | TRBV18 | CASSPPLAGNTIYF | TGTGCCAGCTCACCACCACTGGCTGGAAACACCATATATTTT
TRBJ2-7 | . | . | TRBV6-5 | CASSYRGTSYEQYF | TGTGCCAGCAGTTATCGGGGCACCTCCTACGAGCAGTACTTC
TRBJ2-1 | . | . | TRBV7-9 | CASSPRYWEQFF | TGTGCCAGCAGCCCTCGCTACTGGGAGCAGTTCTTC
TRBJ2-5 | TRBD1 | . | TRBV10-3 | CAIRGQGANSGETQYF | TGTGCCATCAGGGGACAGGGGGCCAACAGTGGAGAGACCCAGTACTTC
TRBJ1-3 | . | . | TRBV6-1 | CASSMGAFGNTIYF | TGTGCCAGCAGCATGGGGGCGTTCGGAAACACCATATATTTT
TRBJ2-3 | . | . | TRBV6-7 | CASWLGGSDTQYF | TGTGCCAGTTGGTTAGGGGGTTCAGATACGCAGTATTTT
TRBJ1-1 | . | . | TRBV4-1 | CASSPNSGGREHTEAFF | TGCGCCAGCAGCCCAAACTCGGGGGGAAGGGAACACACTGAAGCTTTCTTT
TRBJ2-7 | TRBD1 | once | TRBV6-6 | CASRPTGSYEQYF | TGTGCCAGCAGACCGACAGGGTCCTACGAGCAGTACTTC
TRBJ1-6 | . | . | TRBV4-1 | CASSREGSYNSPLHF | TGCGCCAGCAGCCGGGAGGGGAGCTATAATTCACCCCTCCACTTT